A single sample gave rise to the 11 T cell receptor beta chains below, sequenced in a study of T cell repertoires in cytomegalovirus infection. Via MiXCR, TCRdb re-called the reads, giving one row per CDR3 protein. The table shows roughly 240,000 distinct CDR3 sequences, with about 7% occurring only once. The source material was PBMCs. These receptors were taken from a human donor in good health (CMV status not recorded). Some clones in this sample may be carry-over from other donors' samples.

The chain uses TRBV20-1 and TRBJ1-1, with D uncertain. Germline values: CDR1 DFQATT, CDR2 SNEGSKA (reference sequence). Trimming left V 4 bases short and J 2 bases short, with 8 bases between. The CDR3 length is 12 residues. CDR3 amino acids: CSATTDNTEAFF. CDR3 DNA sequence: TGCAGTGCTACCACGGACAACACTGAAGCTTTCTTT.

This clonotype came up many times. J is TRBJ2-3 and V is TRBV20-1; 8 nucleotides align to TRBD1. The CDR3 spans 17 residues. CDR1 DFQATT and CDR2 SNEGSKA come from the germline V gene (reference sequence). Trimming removed 6 bases from V and 2 bases from J; junction bases left unmatched: 16. CDR3 nucleotides: TGCAGTGCCCCCTCAGGACAGGGACGAAGGTACACAGATACGCAGTATTTT. This codes for CSAPSGQGRRYTDTQYF.

Regarding this clonotype: This may arise from a read error, as a much more abundant clone is one base away. V and J are TRBV5-4 and TRBJ2-1; D gene uncertain. The germline V gene has CDR1 SGHNT and CDR2 YYREEE (reference sequence). The CDR3 contains 14 residues. CDR3 region: CASSSDGTYNEQLF. DNA of the CDR3: TGTGCCAGCAGCTCGGACGGAACCTACAATGAGCAGTTATTC.

The sample holds many counts of this clonotype. This sequence joins TRBV25-1 and TRBJ1-6; D gene uncertain. The germline V gene has CDR1 MGHDK and CDR2 SYGVNS. CDR3 length: 14 residues. V lost 0 bases and J 10 bases, leaving 10 bases between the germline ends. CDR3 nucleotide sequence: TGTGCCAGCAGTGAATATCTCGACGACTCACCCCTCCACTTT. Protein sequence: CASSEYLDDSPLHF.

This clonotype was observed many times. The J gene is TRBJ2-1, the V gene TRBV7-2; TRBD2 agrees at 14 bases. Trimming removed 5 bases from V and 6 bases from J; junction bases left unmatched: 9. CDR1 and CDR2 from the germline V gene are SGHTA and FQGNSA. The CDR3 runs to 17 residues. DNA for the CDR3: TGTGCCAGCAGCCTCCGACTAGCGGGGGGGGGGGGCAATGAGCAGTTCTTC. Its translation: CASSLRLAGGGGNEQFF.

This clonotype was counted ten times or more. This chain uses TRBV20-1 with TRBJ2-7; maybe TRBD2 (6 bases). The CDR3 has 11 amino acids. V dropped 7 bases and J dropped 3 bases, with 10 bases sitting between them. Germline CDR1 and CDR2: DFQATT and SNEGSKA (reference sequence). In DNA, the CDR3 is TGCAGTGTTCGGGAGTACTACGAGCAGTACTTC. Translation gives CSVREYYEQYF.

This clonotype has at least ten counts. The chain is built from TRBV7-8 and TRBJ2-1; no definite D call. Germline assignment: CDR1 SGHVS and CDR2 FQNEAQ. This CDR3 is built from 15 residues. V lost 1 base to trimming and J lost 5 bases, with 12 bases between them. CDR3 DNA: TGTGCCAGCAGCTTAGAGCGTGGGCTCGACAATGAGCAGTTCTTC. Its translation: CASSLERGLDNEQFF. Looking up the rest from reference TRBV7-8 and TRBJ2-1 gives the full variable domain: GAGVSQSPRYKVAKRGQDVALRCDPISGHVSLFWYQQALGQGPEFLTYFQNEAQLDKSGLPSDRFFAERPEGSVSTLKIQRTQQEDSAVYLCASSLERGLDNEQFFGPGTRLTVL.

In its sample, this clonotype was seen many times. V and J are TRBV18 and TRBJ2-3, with D perhaps matching TRBD2 (6 bases). Looked up from germline, CDR1 is KGHSH and CDR2 is LQKENI. The CDR3 has 12 amino acids. V was pared by 5 bases and J by 6 bases, with 9 bases between. The CDR3 sequence is CASSGRLDTQYF. CDR3 in DNA: TGTGCCAGCTCAGGGAGGTTGGATACGCAGTATTTT. Full variable domain (missing parts from reference TRBV18 and TRBJ2-3): NAGVMQNPRHLVRRRGQEARLRCSPMKGHSHVYWYRQLPEEGLKFMVYLQKENIIDESGMPKERFSAEFPKEGPSILRIQQVVRGDSAAYFCASSGRLDTQYFGPGTRLTVL.

This clonotype showed up many times. V gene TRBV28 combines with J gene TRBJ2-5; either TRBD1 or TRBD2 may fit D (5 bases each). Germline-derived CDR1 and CDR2 are MDHEN and SYDVKM. Trimming took 5 bases from V and 5 from J, leaving 15 bases between them. The length of the CDR3 is 14 residues. Written as DNA, the CDR3 is TGTGCCAGCAGTCGGGACCCAAAACCGGAGACCCAGTACTTC. The encoded protein is CASSRDPKPETQYF.

This clonotype was detected ten times or more. This rearrangement joins TRBV27 to TRBJ1-1; TRBD1 aligns across 8 bases. The CDR3 has 15 amino acids. Germline loops: CDR1 MNHEY, CDR2 SMNVEV (reference sequence). The trim removed 4 bases at V and 6 bases at J, leaving 10 bases unmatched. DNA of the CDR3: TGTGCCAGCAGTTCCAAAACAGGGGGTAGGTCTGAAGCTTTCTTT. Protein product: CASSSKTGGRSEAFF.

This clonotype was observed many times. This chain connects TRBV7-2 to TRBJ1-2; D unresolved. The V and J ends lost 7 bases and 2 bases respectively, with 11 bases between them. Germline lookup yields CDR1 SGHTA and CDR2 FQGNSA. The CDR3 covers 13 residues. The CDR3 loop reads CASNFVGNYGYTF. CDR3 nucleotide sequence: TGTGCCAGCAACTTCGTGGGCAACTATGGCTACACCTTC.